The next 12 T cell receptor beta chains were all read from a single sample in a study of blood T cell repertoires in COVID-19. The data were produced by immunoSEQ multiplex PCR, yet TCRdb's version contains in-frame clones alone and is incomplete. The repertoire consists of a few hundred thousand clones, with approximately 85% occurring once and the leading ten covering 8% to 13%. The sample was peripheral blood. The receptors were gathered from a woman in her 70s with acute or convalescent COVID-19.

This chain uses TRBV6-5 with TRBJ1-2, with D possibly TRBD1 on 6 matching bases. Per the germline V gene, CDR1 is MNHEY and CDR2 is SVGAGI. The CDR3 has 13 amino acids. V lost 8 bases and J 6 bases, leaving 16 bases between the germline ends. The CDR3 region is CASSLDRSDGYTF. The CDR3 coding sequence is TGTGCCAGCTCGTTAGACAGGAGTGATGGCTACACCTTC.

The V call is TRBV4-2, the J call TRBJ2-5; 9 bases agree with TRBD1. V lost 1 base, J lost 5 bases, and 8 bases stayed unmatched. Germline V CDR1 and CDR2: LGHNA, YNFKEQ. There are 16 residues in the CDR3. The CDR3 DNA reads as TGTGCCAGCAGCCAAGCTCCGGGACAGGGATGGGAGACCCAGTACTTC. It encodes CASSQAPGQGWETQYF.

The chain employs TRBV7-3 and TRBJ2-4; a weak D match, TRBD1 (6 bases). V was clipped by 2 bases and J by 5 bases, with 10 bases between them. The CDR3 totals 14 residues. Per germline, CDR1 SGHTA and CDR2 FQGTGA. This chain's CDR3 is CASSLSAGENIQYF. The CDR3 region has the DNA TGTGCCAGCAGCTTATCCGCAGGGGAAAACATTCAGTACTTC.

V gene TRBV5-1 combines with J gene TRBJ2-2; 9 nucleotides align to TRBD1. CDR1 and CDR2 from the germline V gene are SGHRS and YFSETQ. The V gene end was trimmed by 1 base and the J gene end by 3 bases; junction bases not matched to a gene: 1. The CDR3 length is 15 residues. DNA for the CDR3: TGCGCCAGCAGCTTGAGGACAGGGGACACCGGGGAGCTGTTTTTT. Translated, it gives CASSLRTGDTGELFF.

The chain combines TRBV19 with TRBJ1-4; possible D gene TRBD1, 5 bases. This CDR3 is 15 amino acids long. V was trimmed by 6 bases and J by 1 base, leaving 12 bases between them. Germline V gives CDR1 LNHDA, CDR2 SQIVND (reference sequence). The CDR3 coding sequence is TGTGCCAGTAGCAAGCAGGGTATAACTAATGAAAAACTGTTTTTT. Translating it yields CASSKQGITNEKLFF.

CDR3: CASSAGGQVIEQYF. In nucleotides, the CDR3 is TGTGCCAGCAGCGCCGGGGGACAGGTAATAGAGCAGTACTTC. J is TRBJ2-7 and V is TRBV5-6, with 8 bases fitting TRBD1. From germline, CDR1 is SGHDT and CDR2 YYEEEE. With V trimmed by 4 bases and J by 7 bases, 10 bases remained unmatched. The CDR3 sequence is 14 residues long.

This rearrangement joins TRBV20-1 to TRBJ2-3, with D perhaps matching TRBD2 (6 bases). The CDR3 is made up of 14 amino acids. V was clipped by 3 bases and J by 0 bases, with 10 bases between them. CDR1 and CDR2 (germline): DFQATT, SNEGSKA (reference sequence). The DNA for the CDR3 is TGCAGTGCTAGTGACGGGACTAGCACAGATACGCAGTATTTT. Its translation is CSASDGTSTDTQYF.

The gene calls are TRBV24-1 and TRBJ2-1; D call uncertain. The CDR3 is 17 amino acids. V lost 5 bases and J 3 bases, leaving 19 bases between the germline ends. The germline gives CDR1 KGHDR, CDR2 SFDVKD. The CDR3 coding sequence is TGTGCCACCAGTGTTCCAGGATCCACTGATCTCTACAATGAGCAGTTCTTC. It specifies CATSVPGSTDLYNEQFF.

J is TRBJ1-6 and V is TRBV6-5; 7 positions match TRBD1. Germline V gene data show CDR1 as MNHEY and CDR2 as SVGAGI. V was clipped by 5 bases and J by 7 bases; unmatched bases: 8. The CDR3 spans 15 residues. The CDR3 is CASSRGTDKNSPLHF. CDR3 coding DNA: TGTGCCAGCAGTCGGGGGACAGATAAAAATTCACCCCTCCACTTT.

The rearrangement links TRBV5-1 to TRBJ2-2; 8 bases are shared with TRBD2. Germline V gives CDR1 SGHRS, CDR2 YFSETQ. The CDR3 spans 15 residues. The J segment lost 5 bases and the V segment lost 4 bases, leaving 7 bases of the junction unmatched. DNA for the CDR3: TGCGCCAGCAGCCCCTCGACTAGCGTGACCGGGGAGCTGTTTTTT. Encoded protein: CASSPSTSVTGELFF.

The rearrangement joins TRBV28 to TRBJ1-6, with D possibly matching TRBD1 (5 bases). Trimming removed 6 bases from V and 3 bases from J, with 18 bases in between. The CDR3 contains 17 residues. Germline values: CDR1 MDHEN, CDR2 SYDVKM. The CDR3 bases are TGTGCCAGCAGAAAAATCCGACAGCCGGGCTATAATTCACCCCTCCACTTT. Amino acids: CASRKIRQPGYNSPLHF.

The chain has TRBV5-1 and TRBJ2-7, with 7 bases identical to TRBD2. The CDR3 contains 14 residues. J gave up 5 bases and V 2 bases, and 7 bases lay outside the gene matches. CDR1 is SGHRS, CDR2 YFSETQ, per germline. The CDR3 nucleotides are TGCGCCAGCAGCTTCGGCAGGGAGGGCAACGAGCAGTACTTC. This gives the protein CASSFGREGNEQYF.